This T cell receptor beta chain was profiled in a study of cytomegalovirus exposure and HLA in healthy donors. CDR1 is MNHEY, CDR2 SVGAGI, per germline. This CDR3 contains 12 residues. V was clipped by 4 bases and J by 6 bases; unmatched bases: 3. Whole-study results and caveats: A later analysis linked 15,000 to 20,000 TCR beta sequences to HLA alleles at 0.05 false discovery rate.

To note about this clone: What it binds is unknown.

The PCR was carried out with 60 Vbeta primers and 13 Jbeta primers. Sequencing was performed with immunoSEQ multiplex PCR; in TCRdb, only in-frame clones are kept and a portion is missing. Of around 98,000 clones in the sample, roughly four fifths were seen once. Sequencing input: PBMCs. The chain is built from TRBV6-5 and TRBJ2-7, with TRBD1 matching over 7 bases. This sequence originates from a human donor in good health. The DNA for the CDR3 is TGTGCCAGCAGTTTGACAGGGTCCGAGCAGTACTTC. It encodes CASSLTGSEQYF.